This TCR beta chain was documented in a study of blood T cell repertoires in COVID-19. TCRdb's table, derived via immunoSEQ multiplex PCR, lists solely in-frame clones and lacks some. The sample lists 75,000 to 90,000 clones; 86% were seen once. The germline CDR1 and CDR2 sequences are SGHTA and FQGNSA. Trimming shortened V by 0 bases and J by 2 bases, and 10 bases separated the two germline ends. This CDR3 is 15 amino acids long. This sequence was found in a man aged 50-59 years with active or convalescent COVID-19. The sample was peripheral blood. The genes are TRBV7-2 and TRBJ1-1; D is possibly TRBD1 (5 bases). The CDR3 bases are TGTGCCAGCAGCTTAGCGTTGCAGGGAAACACTGAAGCTTTCTTT. It encodes CASSLALQGNTEAFF. The full variable domain, its missing parts supplied by reference TRBV7-2 and TRBJ1-1, is GAGVSQSPSNKVTEKGKDVELRCDPISGHTALYWYRQSLGQGLEFLIYFQGNSAPDKSGLPSDRFSAERTGGSVSTLTIQRTQQEDSAVYLCASSLALQGNTEAFFGQGTRLTVV.